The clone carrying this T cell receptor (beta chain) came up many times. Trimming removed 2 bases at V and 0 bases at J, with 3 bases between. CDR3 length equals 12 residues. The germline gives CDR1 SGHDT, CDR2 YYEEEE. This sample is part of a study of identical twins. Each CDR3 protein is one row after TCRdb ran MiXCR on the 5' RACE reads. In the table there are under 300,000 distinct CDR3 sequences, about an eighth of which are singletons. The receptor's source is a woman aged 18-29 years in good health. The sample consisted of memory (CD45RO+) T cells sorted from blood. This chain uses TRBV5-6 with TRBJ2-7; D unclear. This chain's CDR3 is CASSFDSYEQYF. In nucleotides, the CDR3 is TGTGCCAGCAGCTTCGACTCCTACGAGCAGTACTTC.